This record covers a single T cell receptor (beta chain). Starting 14 to 28 days after autologous transplant, ipilimumab 1 mg/kg was given. Through week 26, nivolumab 3 mg/kg IV was given weeks 1, 4, 7, 10, then biweekly. The data stem from a study of ipilimumab plus nivolumab after autologous stem cell transplantation. Overall study: A median of about 8 nivolumab and a few ipilimumab doses were given. Myeloma cases were transplant-naive high-risk or relapsed within 3 years post first autologous transplant.

Clones were read by immunoSEQ multiplex PCR, and TCRdb kept only the in-frame ones, dropping some. Of roughly 40,000 clones in the sample, about 92% were seen once. This CDR3 has 14 residues. CDR1 MNHEY and CDR2 SMNVEV come from the germline V gene (reference sequence). Trimming shortened V by 5 bases and J by 7 bases, and 15 bases separated the two germline ends. The material sequenced was PBMCs, taken in a trial of ipilimumab plus nivolumab as post-transplant consolidation. This chain connects TRBV27 to TRBJ2-1; no clear D gene. This TCR was sampled from a male donor with multiple myeloma. This chain's CDR3 is CASSDSRSFNEQFF. DNA for the CDR3: TGTGCCAGCAGTGATAGCAGGAGTTTTAATGAGCAGTTCTTC.